A selection of T cell receptor beta chains follows, all from one sample in a study of graft-versus-host responses after intestinal transplantation. TCRdb keeps only in-frame clones here, not all; method: immunoSEQ multiplex PCR. The data show about 86,000 clones, 91% seen once. Their specific antigens are unknown. Source: unstimulated CD8+ T cells sorted from spleen or lymph node cells, taken before intestinal transplant. The receptors here all came from a human donor who received an intestinal transplant. CDR3s include the opening cysteine and the closing phenylalanine or tryptophan. Fields, in order: V gene, CDR3 protein.

TRBV19 CASSIDRLAGELFF
TRBV13 CASSFSGRDYEQYF
TRBV27 CASSTRTGVRDTEAFF
TRBV5-1 CASSLEEAFSGNTIYF
TRBV13 CASSLTSGRADTQYF
TRBV5-4 CASSPGGSYEQYF
TRBV5-8 CASPDQGPTGELFF
TRBV7-8 CASSLQGQWWEQYF
TRBV4-3 CASSQAYYSGNTIYF
TRBV4-1 CASSPRQDSNQPQHF
TRBV21-1 CASSGQGYTEAFF
TRBV5-1 CASTKAPSYNEQFF
TRBV9 CASSPNRGVETQYF
TRBV19 CASRAAVNQPQHF
TRBV18 CASSLYDRGETQYF
TRBV5-1 CASSPFDRSYEQYF
TRBV27 CASSLQGRDTQYF
TRBV29-1 CSVDFGQGGYGYTF
TRBV7-9 CASSPPAASGSHEQFF
TRBV4-3 CASSPQGNTEAFF